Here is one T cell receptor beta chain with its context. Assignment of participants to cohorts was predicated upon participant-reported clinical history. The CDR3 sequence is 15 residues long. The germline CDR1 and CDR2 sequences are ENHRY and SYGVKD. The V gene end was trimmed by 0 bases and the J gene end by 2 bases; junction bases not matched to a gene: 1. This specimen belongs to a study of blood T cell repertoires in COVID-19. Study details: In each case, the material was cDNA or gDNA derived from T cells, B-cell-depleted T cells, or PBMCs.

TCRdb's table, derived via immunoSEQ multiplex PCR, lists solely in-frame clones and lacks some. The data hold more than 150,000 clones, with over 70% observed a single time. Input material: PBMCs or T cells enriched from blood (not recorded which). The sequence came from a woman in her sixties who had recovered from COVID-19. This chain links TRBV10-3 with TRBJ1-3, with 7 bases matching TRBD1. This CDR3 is CAISESGGAGNTIYF. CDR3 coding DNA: TGTGCCATCAGTGAGTCAGGGGGCGCTGGAAACACCATATATTTT.